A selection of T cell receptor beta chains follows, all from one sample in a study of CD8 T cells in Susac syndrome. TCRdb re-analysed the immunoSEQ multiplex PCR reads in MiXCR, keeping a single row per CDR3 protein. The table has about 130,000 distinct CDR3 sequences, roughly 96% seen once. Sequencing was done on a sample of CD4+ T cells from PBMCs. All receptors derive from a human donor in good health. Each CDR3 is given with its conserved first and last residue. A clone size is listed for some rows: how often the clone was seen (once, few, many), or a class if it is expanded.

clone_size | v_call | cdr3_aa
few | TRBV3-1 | CASSQVAGNTEAFF
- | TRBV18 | CASSLDRMAEEKLFF
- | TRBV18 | CASSPDSRNQPQHF
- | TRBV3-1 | CASSQVGPYEQYF
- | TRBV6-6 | CASSYAGGPGYEQYF
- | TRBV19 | CASNPSYRSLGNIQYF
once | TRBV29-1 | CSVGPGGTEAFF
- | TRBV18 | CASSPLTGGSYEQYF
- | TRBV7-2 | CASSLATDTQYF
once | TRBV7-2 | CASTSGIYEQYF
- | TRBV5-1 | CASSLTSGSTDTQYF
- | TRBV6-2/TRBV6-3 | CASSYRGPYEQYF
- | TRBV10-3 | CAIRQGEGNTIYF
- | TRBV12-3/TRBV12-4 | CASQGQGDQPQHF
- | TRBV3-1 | CASSQDRSQPQHF
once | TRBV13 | CASTLSWGGYEQYF
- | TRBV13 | CASSRGLGQETQYF
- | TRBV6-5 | CASRGSGRDEQFF
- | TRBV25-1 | CASSEDAGHHEQYF
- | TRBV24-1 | CATSGGTGGSYNEQFF
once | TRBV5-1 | CASSLAPGSDEQYF
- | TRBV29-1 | CSVEVRGSPNYGYTF
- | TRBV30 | CACPGQGTYEQYF
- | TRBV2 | CASSRQLNYGYTF
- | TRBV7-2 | CASSFWGGYEQYF
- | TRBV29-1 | CSVVDSEYQPQHF
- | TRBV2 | CASSFLGASEQYF
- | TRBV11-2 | CASSLVRGTGELFF
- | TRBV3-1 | CASSQESRGLGKNIQYF
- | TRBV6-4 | CASRSSGRNEQFF
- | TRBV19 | CASSTSGRSYNEQFF
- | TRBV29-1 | CSVAGGPYTDTQYF
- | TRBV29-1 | CSVRTNYEQYF
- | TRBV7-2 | CASSLGPLRKETQYF
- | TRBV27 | CASSLSSAYEQYF
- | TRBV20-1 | CSARRDGLRGYTF
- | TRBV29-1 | CSVKDRGGQPQHF
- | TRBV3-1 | CASSQLAGGHLYF
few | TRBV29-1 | CSVRDRQAFF
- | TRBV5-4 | CASSPELAGAYNEQFF
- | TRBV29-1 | CTVTGNTEAFF
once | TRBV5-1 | CASSELTGANTEAFF
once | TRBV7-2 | CASSEQGARSKNIQYF
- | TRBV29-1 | CSVGFTDTQYF
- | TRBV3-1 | CASSFRTGLRDTQYF
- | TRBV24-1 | CATSDFAGGAYTQYF
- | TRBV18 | CASSSAGRVSTGNQPQHF
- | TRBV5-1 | CASSSTGEETQYF
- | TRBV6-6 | CASKDPNTGELFF
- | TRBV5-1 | CASRVTLNTGELFF
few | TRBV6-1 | CASRQQGREKLFF
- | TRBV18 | CASGLAGGTDTQYF
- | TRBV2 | CASSEALVLVDGQFF